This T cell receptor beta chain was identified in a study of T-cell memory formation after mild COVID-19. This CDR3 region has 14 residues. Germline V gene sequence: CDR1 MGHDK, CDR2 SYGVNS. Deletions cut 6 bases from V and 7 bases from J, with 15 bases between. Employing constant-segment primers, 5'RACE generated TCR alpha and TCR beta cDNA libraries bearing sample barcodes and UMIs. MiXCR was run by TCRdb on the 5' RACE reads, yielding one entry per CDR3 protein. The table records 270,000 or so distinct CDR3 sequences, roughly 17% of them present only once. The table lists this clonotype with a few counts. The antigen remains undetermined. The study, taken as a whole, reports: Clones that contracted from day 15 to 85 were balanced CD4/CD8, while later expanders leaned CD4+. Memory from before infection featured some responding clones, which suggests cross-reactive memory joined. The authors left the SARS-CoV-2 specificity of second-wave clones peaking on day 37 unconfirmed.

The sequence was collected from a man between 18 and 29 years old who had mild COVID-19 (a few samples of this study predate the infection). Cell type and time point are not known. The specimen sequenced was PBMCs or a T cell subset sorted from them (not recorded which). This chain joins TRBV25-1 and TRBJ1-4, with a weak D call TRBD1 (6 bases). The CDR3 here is CASSKMGATEKLFF. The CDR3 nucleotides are TGTGCCAGCAGCAAAATGGGGGCGACTGAAAAACTGTTTTTT. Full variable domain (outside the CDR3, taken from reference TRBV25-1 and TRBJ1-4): EADIYQTPRYLVIGTGKKITLECSQTMGHDKMYWYQQDPGMELHLIHYSYGVNSTEKGDLSSESTVSRIRTEHFPLTLESARPSHTSQYLCASSKMGATEKLFFGSGTQLSVL.